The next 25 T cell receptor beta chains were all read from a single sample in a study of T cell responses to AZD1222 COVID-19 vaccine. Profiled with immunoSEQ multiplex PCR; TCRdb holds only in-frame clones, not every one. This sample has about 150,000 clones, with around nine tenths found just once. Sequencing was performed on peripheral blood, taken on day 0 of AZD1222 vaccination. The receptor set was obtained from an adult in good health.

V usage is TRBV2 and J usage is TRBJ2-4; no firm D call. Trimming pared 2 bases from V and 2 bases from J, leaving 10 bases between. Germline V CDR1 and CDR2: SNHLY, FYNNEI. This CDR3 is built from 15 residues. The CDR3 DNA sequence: TGTGCCAGCAGTGAAAGCTTGGCTACCAAAAACATTCAGTACTTC. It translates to CASSESLATKNIQYF.

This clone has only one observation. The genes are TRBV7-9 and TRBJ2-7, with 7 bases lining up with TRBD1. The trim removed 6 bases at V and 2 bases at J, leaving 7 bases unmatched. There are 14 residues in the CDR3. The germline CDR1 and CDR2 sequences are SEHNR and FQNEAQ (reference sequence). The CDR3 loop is CASRRTGVPYEQYF. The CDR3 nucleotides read TGTGCCAGCAGAAGGACAGGAGTGCCCTACGAGCAGTACTTC.

Written as DNA, the CDR3 is TGCGCCAGCAGCTTGGAAACTTCTAACACCGGGGAGCTGTTTTTT. Translating it yields CASSLETSNTGELFF. The genes are TRBV5-1 and TRBJ2-2; D not resolved. Per the germline V gene, CDR1 is SGHRS and CDR2 is YFSETQ. V lost 0 bases and J lost 2, with 8 bases in between. The CDR3 contains 15 residues.

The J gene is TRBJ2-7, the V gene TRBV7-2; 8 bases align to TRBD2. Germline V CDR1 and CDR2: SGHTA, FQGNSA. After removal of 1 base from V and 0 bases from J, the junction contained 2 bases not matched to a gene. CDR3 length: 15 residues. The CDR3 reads CASSLGLASSYEQYF. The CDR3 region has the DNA TGTGCCAGCAGCTTAGGACTAGCGAGCTCCTACGAGCAGTACTTC.

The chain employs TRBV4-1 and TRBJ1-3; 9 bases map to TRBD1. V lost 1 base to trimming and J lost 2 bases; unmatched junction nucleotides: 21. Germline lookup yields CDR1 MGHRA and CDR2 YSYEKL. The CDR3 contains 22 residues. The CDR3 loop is CASSQVGLNRGRVRDPGNTIYF. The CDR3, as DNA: TGCGCCAGCAGCCAAGTAGGTCTTAACAGGGGGCGCGTTCGGGATCCTGGAAACACCATATATTTT.

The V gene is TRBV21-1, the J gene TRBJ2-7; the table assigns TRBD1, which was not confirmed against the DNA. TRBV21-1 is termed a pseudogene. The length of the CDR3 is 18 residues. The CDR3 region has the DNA TGTGCCAGCAGCAAAGTTATCTCGGACAGGACCTGTCACTACGAGCAGTACTTC. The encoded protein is CASSKVISDRTCHYEQYF.

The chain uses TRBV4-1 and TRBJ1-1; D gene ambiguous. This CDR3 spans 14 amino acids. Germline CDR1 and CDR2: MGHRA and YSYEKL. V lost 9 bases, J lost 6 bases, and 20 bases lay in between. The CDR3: CASERELSVAEAFF. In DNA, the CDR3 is TGCGCCAGTGAGAGGGAGCTGTCTGTTGCTGAAGCTTTCTTT.

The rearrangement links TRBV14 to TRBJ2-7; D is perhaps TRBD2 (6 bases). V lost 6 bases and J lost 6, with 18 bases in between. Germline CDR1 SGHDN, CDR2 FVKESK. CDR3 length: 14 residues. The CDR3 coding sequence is TGTGCCAGCAGACGGGGGACCAGTCTAGGCGAGCAGTACTTC. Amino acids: CASRRGTSLGEQYF.

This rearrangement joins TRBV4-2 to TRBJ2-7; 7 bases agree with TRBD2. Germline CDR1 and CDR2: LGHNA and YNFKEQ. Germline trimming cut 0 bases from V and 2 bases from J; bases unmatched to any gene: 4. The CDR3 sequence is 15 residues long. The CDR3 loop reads CASSQDLAEAYEQYF. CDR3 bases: TGTGCCAGCAGCCAAGATCTAGCGGAAGCCTACGAGCAGTACTTC.

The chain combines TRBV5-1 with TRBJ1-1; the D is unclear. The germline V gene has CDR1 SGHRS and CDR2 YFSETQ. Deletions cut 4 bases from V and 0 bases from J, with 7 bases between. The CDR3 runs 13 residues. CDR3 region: CASSPTMNTEAFF. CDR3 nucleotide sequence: TGCGCCAGCAGCCCAACAATGAACACTGAAGCTTTCTTT.

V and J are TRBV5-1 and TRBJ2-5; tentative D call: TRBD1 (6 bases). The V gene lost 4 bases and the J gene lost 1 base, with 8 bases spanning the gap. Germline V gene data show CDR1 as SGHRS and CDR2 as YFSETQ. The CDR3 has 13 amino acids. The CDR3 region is CASSLDSQETQYF. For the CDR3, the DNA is TGCGCCAGCAGCCTGGACAGCCAAGAGACCCAGTACTTC.

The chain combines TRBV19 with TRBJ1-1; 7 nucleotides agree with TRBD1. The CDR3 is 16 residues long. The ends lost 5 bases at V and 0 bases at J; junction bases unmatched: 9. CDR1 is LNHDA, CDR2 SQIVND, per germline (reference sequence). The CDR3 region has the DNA TGTGCCAGTAGTTTGACAGGGAGCTGGCTGAACACTGAAGCTTTCTTT. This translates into CASSLTGSWLNTEAFF.

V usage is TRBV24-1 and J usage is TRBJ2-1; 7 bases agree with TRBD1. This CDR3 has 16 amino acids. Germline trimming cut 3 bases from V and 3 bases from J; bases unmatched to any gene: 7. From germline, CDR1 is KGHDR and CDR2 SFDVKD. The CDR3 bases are TGTGCCACCAGTGATCCAGGGACAGACTTCTACAATGAGCAGTTCTTC. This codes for CATSDPGTDFYNEQFF.

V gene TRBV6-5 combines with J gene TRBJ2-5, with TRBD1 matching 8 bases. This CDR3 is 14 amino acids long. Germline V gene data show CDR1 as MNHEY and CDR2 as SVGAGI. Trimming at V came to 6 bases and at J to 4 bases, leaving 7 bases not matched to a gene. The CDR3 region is CASRPQQGGETQYF. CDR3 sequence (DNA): TGTGCCAGCAGACCACAACAGGGGGGAGAGACCCAGTACTTC.

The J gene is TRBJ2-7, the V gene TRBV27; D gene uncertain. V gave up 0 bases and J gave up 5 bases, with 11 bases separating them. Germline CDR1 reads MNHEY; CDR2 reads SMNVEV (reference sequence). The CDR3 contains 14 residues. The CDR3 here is CASSLSESLNEQYF. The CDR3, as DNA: TGTGCCAGCAGTTTATCGGAAAGTCTGAACGAGCAGTACTTC.

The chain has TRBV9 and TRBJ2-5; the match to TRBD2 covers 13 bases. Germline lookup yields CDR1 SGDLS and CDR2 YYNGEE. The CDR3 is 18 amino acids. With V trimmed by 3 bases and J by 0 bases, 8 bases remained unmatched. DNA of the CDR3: TGTGCCAGCAGCGCTGGAGGACTAGCGGGGGAGTACCAAGAGACCCAGTACTTC. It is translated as CASSAGGLAGEYQETQYF.

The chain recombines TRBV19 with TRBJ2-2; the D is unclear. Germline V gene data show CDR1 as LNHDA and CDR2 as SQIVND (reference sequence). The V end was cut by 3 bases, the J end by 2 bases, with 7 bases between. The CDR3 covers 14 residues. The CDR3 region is CASSIKGNTGELFF. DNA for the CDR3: TGTGCCAGTAGTATCAAAGGAAACACCGGGGAGCTGTTTTTT.

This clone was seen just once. CDR3 DNA: TGTGCCAGCAGCTTAGAGCGTCGAGCAGAAGGTCAGCCCCAGCATTTT. Translated: CASSLERRAEGQPQHF. The rearrangement links TRBV7-2 to TRBJ1-5, with D unresolved. V was trimmed by 1 base and J by 6 bases, leaving 16 bases between them. Germline V gene lookup returns CDR1 SGHTA and CDR2 FQGNSA. The CDR3 extends over 16 amino acids.

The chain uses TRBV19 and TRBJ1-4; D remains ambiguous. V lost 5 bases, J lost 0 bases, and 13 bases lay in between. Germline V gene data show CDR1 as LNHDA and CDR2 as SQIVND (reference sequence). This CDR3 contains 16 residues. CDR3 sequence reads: CASSLRLGATNEKLFF. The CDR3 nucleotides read TGTGCCAGTAGTTTAAGGCTCGGTGCAACTAATGAAAAACTGTTTTTT.

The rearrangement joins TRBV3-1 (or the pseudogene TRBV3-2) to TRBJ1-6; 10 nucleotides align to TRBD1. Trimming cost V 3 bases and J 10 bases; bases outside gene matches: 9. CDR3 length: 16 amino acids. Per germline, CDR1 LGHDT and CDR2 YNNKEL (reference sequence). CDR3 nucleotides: TGTGCCAGCAGCCACTTAAGGACAGGGGGAGGATCACCCCTCCACTTT. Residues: CASSHLRTGGGSPLHF.

In DNA form, the CDR3 reads TGTGCCAGCAGTCCCTCCGGACTAGCGGCCCGGGATACGCAGTATTTT. Residues: CASSPSGLAARDTQYF. The gene calls are TRBV28 and TRBJ2-3; 10 bases are shared with TRBD2. The CDR3 length is 16 residues. Per germline, CDR1 MDHEN and CDR2 SYDVKM. J was trimmed by 6 bases and V by 5 bases; bases with no gene match: 11. The full variable domain, completed using reference TRBV28 and TRBJ2-3, is DVKVTQSSRYLVKRTGEKVFLECVQDMDHENMFWYRQDPGLGLRLIYFSYDVKMKEKGDIPEGYSVSREKKERFSLILESASTNQTSMYLCASSPSGLAARDTQYFGPGTRLTVL.

The DNA of the CDR3 is TGTGCCAGTAGTATATCGGCAGGGGGAAATCAGCCCCAGCATTTT. Its protein product is CASSISAGGNQPQHF. This chain connects TRBV19 to TRBJ1-5, with 7 bases lining up with TRBD1. CDR1 LNHDA and CDR2 SQIVND come from the germline V gene (reference sequence). J was trimmed by 4 bases and V by 2 bases; bases with no gene match: 5. The CDR3 is 15 residues long.

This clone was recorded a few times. The CDR3 nucleotides are TGTGCCAGCTTTGTCGACAGGGAAGGCACTGAAGCTTTCTTT. Translation: CASFVDREGTEAFF. The J gene is TRBJ1-1, the V gene TRBV19, with TRBD1 matching over 7 bases. Germline V gives CDR1 LNHDA, CDR2 SQIVND (reference sequence). The CDR3 length is 14 residues. The junction had 11 bases not matched to a gene; V was cut back by 9 bases and J by 4 bases.

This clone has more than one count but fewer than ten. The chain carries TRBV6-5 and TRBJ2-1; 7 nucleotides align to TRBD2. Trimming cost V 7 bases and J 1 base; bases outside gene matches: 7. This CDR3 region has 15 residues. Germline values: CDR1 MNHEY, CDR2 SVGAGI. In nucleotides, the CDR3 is TGTGCCAGCACTCGCGGAGCGGGATCCTACAATGAGCAGTTCTTC. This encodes CASTRGAGSYNEQFF.

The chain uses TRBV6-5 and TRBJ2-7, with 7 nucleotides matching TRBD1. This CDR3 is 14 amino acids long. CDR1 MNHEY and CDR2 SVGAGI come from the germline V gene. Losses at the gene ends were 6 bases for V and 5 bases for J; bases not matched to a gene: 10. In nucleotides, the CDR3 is TGTGCCAGCAGGAAACAGGGGATGAGCCACGAGCAGTACTTC. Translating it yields CASRKQGMSHEQYF.